This T cell receptor (beta chain) was captured in a study of blood T cell repertoires in COVID-19. The table came from immunoSEQ multiplex PCR; TCRdb's copy has only in-frame clones and leaves some out. The sample has 130,000 or so clones, roughly 90% seen once. The CDR3 totals 16 residues. V lost 4 bases and J 4 bases, leaving 21 bases between the germline ends. CDR1 SQVTM and CDR2 ANQGSEA come from the germline V gene. This chain joins TRBV29-1 and TRBJ2-3; D unclear. The sample taken for sequencing was peripheral blood. This clonotype was sampled from a man between 70 and 80 years old with active COVID-19. The CDR3, as DNA: TGCAGCGTTGCCCGAATACCGGGTTCGGTATCAGATACGCAGTATTTT. Protein: CSVARIPGSVSDTQYF.